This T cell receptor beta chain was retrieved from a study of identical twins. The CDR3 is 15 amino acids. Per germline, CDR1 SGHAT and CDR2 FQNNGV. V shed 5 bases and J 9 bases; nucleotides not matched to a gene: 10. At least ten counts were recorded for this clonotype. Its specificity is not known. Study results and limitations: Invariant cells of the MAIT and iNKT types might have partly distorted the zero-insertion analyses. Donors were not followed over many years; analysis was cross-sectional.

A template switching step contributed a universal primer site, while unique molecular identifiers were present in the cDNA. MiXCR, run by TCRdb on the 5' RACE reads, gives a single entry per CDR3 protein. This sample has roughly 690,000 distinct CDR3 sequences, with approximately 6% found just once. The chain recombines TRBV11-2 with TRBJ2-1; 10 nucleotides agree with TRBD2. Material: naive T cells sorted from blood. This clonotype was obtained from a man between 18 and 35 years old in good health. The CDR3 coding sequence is TGTGCCAGCAGCCTTCCAGCGGGAGGGTACGGTGAGCAGTTCTTC. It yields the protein CASSLPAGGYGEQFF.